Detailed here is one T cell receptor beta chain. The antigen is not known. The sample is drawn from a study of beta chain features in type 1 diabetes. Overall study results and limits: Individuals with type 1 diabetes displayed fewer insertions and more deletions at VDJ junctions.

CDR1 is GTSNPN and CDR2 is SVGIG in the germline V gene (reference sequence). The CDR3 spans 15 residues. Trimming shortened V by 3 bases and J by 5 bases, and 17 bases separated the two germline ends. Reverse transcribing all isolated RNA meant expressed TCRB transcripts were sequenced. Only in-frame clones appear in the TCRdb table, and some are missing; sequencing was by immunoSEQ multiplex PCR. The data contain 150,000 to 200,000 clones, over 7.5% of them seen just once; the ten biggest clones take up 2% to 2.5%. This rearrangement joins TRBV30 to TRBJ2-1; a weak D match, TRBD2 (5 bases). The TCR originated in a woman between 18 and 30 years old in good health. The sequenced material came from central memory CD4+ T cells from blood. The CDR3 sequence: CAWRVEASRNNEQFF. The DNA of the CDR3 is TGTGCCTGGAGAGTGGAGGCGAGCCGAAACAATGAGCAGTTCTTC. The full variable domain, completed using reference TRBV30 and TRBJ2-1, is SQTIHQWPATLVQPVGSPLSLECTVEGTSNPNLYWYRQAAGRGLQLLFYSVGIGQISSEVPQNLSASRPQDRQFILSSKKLLLSDSGFYLCAWRVEASRNNEQFFGPGTRLTVL.